The T cell receptor beta chain under discussion was sequenced for a study of blood T cell repertoires in COVID-19. The wider study: Sites in the United States, Italy and Spain provided acute and convalescent COVID-19 samples. T cells, B-cell-depleted T cells, or PBMCs provided the cDNA or gDNA that served as material.

In the original processing: Researchers report that nucleated cell counts were estimated from reference gene primer amplification. The protocol was immunoSEQ multiplex PCR, while the TCRdb copy is restricted to in-frame clones and leaves out a portion. D and trimming come from the DNA, and the V and J calls and clone size come from that table. The sample shows roughly 20,000 clones, 91% of them seen only once. Trimming pared 3 bases from V and 5 bases from J, leaving 11 bases between. This CDR3 has 13 residues. The germline CDR1 and CDR2 sequences are MNHEY and SMNVEV (reference sequence). The chain links TRBV27 to TRBJ2-7; D ambiguous. Sequenced sample: peripheral blood. This clonotype originated in a man between 65 and 80 years old with active COVID-19. The CDR3 DNA reads TGTGCCAGCAGTTTCATCCCTTCGGACGAGCAGTACTTC. It translates to CASSFIPSDEQYF.